This record concerns one T cell receptor (beta chain) sequence. As yet, its antigen is unknown. Extracted RNA was reverse transcribed into cDNA, the sequencing template. TCRdb's table, derived via immunoSEQ multiplex PCR, lists solely in-frame clones and lacks some. Of more than 95,000 clones listed, approximately 52% were seen once; the top ten hold 8% to 10%. This entry comes from a study of CD8+ T cells in alopecia areata. Overall study findings and caveats: Alphabeta T cells residing in normal skin are also sequenced in scalp samples.

Sorted populations comprised CD4+ and CD8+ T cells obtained from PBMCs. This CDR3 is built from 15 residues. From germline, CDR1 is MNHEY and CDR2 SVGAGI. V trimming: 4 bases; J trimming: 7 bases; junction bases outside the gene matches: 10. The V and J genes are TRBV6-5 and TRBJ2-1; 7 nucleotides align to TRBD1. The source is a human donor in good health. Source material: CD4+ T cells sorted from blood. The CDR3 protein is CASSSGRGILNEQFF. The CDR3 nucleotides are TGTGCCAGCAGTTCAGGCAGGGGGATCTTGAATGAGCAGTTCTTC.